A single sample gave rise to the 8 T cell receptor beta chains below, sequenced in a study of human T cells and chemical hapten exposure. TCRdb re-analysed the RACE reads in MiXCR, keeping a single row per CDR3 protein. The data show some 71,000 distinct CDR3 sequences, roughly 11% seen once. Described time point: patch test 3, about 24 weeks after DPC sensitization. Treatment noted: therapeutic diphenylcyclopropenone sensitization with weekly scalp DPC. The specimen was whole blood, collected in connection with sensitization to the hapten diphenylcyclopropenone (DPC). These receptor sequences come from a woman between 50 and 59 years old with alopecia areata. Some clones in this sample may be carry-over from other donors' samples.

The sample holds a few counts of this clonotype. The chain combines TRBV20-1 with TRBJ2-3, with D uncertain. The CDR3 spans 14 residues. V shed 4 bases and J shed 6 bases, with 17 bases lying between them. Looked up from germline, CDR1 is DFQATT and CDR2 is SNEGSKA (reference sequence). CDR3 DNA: TGCAGTGCTAATTTGGGCGCCACTCTCGATACGCAGTATTTT. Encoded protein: CSANLGATLDTQYF.

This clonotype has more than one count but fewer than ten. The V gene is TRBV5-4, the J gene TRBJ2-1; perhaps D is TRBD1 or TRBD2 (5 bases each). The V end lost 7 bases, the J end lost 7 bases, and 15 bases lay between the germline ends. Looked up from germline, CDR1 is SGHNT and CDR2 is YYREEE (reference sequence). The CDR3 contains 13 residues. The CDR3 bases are TGTGCCAGCTTTTACCGGGACCGGAATGAGCAGTTCTTC. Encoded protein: CASFYRDRNEQFF.

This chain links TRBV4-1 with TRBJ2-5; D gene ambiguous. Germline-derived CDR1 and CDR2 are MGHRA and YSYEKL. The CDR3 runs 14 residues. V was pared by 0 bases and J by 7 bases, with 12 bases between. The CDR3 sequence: CASSQDRSSVTQYF. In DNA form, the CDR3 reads TGCGCCAGCAGCCAAGATCGGAGCTCGGTGACCCAGTACTTC.

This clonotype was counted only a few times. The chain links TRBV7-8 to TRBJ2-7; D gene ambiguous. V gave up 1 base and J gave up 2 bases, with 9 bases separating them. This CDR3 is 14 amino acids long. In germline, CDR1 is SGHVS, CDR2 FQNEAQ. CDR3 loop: CASSLVQATYEQYF. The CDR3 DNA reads TGTGCCAGCAGCTTAGTCCAGGCAACCTACGAGCAGTACTTC.

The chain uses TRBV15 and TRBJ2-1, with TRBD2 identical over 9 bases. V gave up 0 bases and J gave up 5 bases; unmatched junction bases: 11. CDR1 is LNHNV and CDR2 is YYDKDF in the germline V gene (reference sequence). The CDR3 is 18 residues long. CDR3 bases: TGTGCCACCAGCAGAGATCTCGGCGGGAGGGCCCGGGACAATGAGCAGTTCTTC. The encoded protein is CATSRDLGGRARDNEQFF.

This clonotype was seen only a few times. CDR3 loop: CASSPPFDRGLTWQFF. In nucleotides, the CDR3 is TGTGCCAGCAGCCCCCCGTTTGACAGGGGGCTTACATGGCAGTTCTTC. The chain is built from TRBV28 and TRBJ2-1, with 10 bases lining up with TRBD1. Germline V gene data show CDR1 as MDHEN and CDR2 as SYDVKM. Trimming removed 6 bases from V and 12 bases from J; junction bases left unmatched: 17. This CDR3 is 16 amino acids long.

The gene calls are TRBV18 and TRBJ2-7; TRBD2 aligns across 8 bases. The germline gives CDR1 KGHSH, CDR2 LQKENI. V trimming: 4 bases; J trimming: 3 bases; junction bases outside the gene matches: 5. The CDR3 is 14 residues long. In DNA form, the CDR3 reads TGTGCCAGCTCACAATCCGGGGGGGGCTACGAGCAGTACTTC. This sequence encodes CASSQSGGGYEQYF.

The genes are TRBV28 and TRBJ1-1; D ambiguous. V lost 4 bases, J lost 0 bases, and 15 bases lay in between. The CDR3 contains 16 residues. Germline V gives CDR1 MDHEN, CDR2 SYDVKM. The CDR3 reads CASSSPGEGLNTEAFF. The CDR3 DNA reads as TGTGCCAGCAGTTCCCCCGGAGAAGGACTGAACACTGAAGCTTTCTTT.